This T cell receptor beta chain was sequenced in a study of blood T cell repertoires in COVID-19. Study-wide context: PBMCs, B-cell-depleted T cells, or T cells were the source of the cDNA or gDNA that made up the material.

As originally analysed: Amplification of reference gene primers provided the estimated nucleated cell counts. Data came from immunoSEQ multiplex PCR; TCRdb stores just in-frame clones and leaves some out. The V and J calls and clone size come from that table; D and trimming were worked out from the DNA. This table holds about 260,000 clones, 80% to 90% found once. The J segment lost 6 bases and the V segment lost 4 bases, leaving 9 bases of the junction unmatched. The CDR3 loop spans 15 amino acids. The germline V gene has CDR1 KGHSH and CDR2 LQKENI. Everyone who took part was 18 to 89 years old, and they came from about 25 US areas. Participant reports of clinical history set cohort assignment.

The source of this sequence is a woman under 40 with acute COVID-19. The chain links TRBV18 to TRBJ1-2, with 9 nucleotides matching TRBD1. Sequenced input: PBMCs or T cells enriched from blood (not recorded which). The CDR3 spells CASSQNPGQGDGYTF. The DNA of the CDR3 is TGTGCCAGCTCACAGAATCCGGGACAGGGAGATGGCTACACCTTC.